This TCR beta chain derives from a study of blood T cell repertoires in COVID-19. About the study: Acute and convalescent COVID-19 samples came from the United States, Italy and Spain.

TCRdb keeps only in-frame clones here, not all; method: immunoSEQ multiplex PCR. The profile covers some 170,000 clones, with roughly 84% appearing a single time and around 10% taken by the ten largest. The germline V gene has CDR1 SGHKS and CDR2 YYEKEE (reference sequence). V gave up 4 bases and J gave up 2 bases; unmatched junction bases: 8. The CDR3 runs 15 residues. The TCR originated in a woman older than 75 with active or convalescent COVID-19. The sequencing sample was made of peripheral blood. This sequence joins TRBV5-5 and TRBJ2-7; the match to TRBD1 covers 8 bases. CDR3 sequence (DNA): TGTGCCAGCAGCACTCCGGGACAGGTGACCTACGAGCAGTACTTC. It codes for CASSTPGQVTYEQYF. Full variable domain (missing parts from reference TRBV5-5 and TRBJ2-7): DAGVTQSPTHLIKTRGQQVTLRCSPISGHKSVSWYQQVLGQGPQFIFQYYEKEERGRGNFPDRFSARQFPNYSSELNVNALLLGDSALYLCASSTPGQVTYEQYFGPGTRLTVT.